A selection of T cell receptor beta chains follows, all from one sample in a study of cytomegalovirus exposure and HLA in healthy donors. Assay used: immunoSEQ multiplex PCR; TCRdb lists only in-frame clones, some missing. The sample has under 200,000 clones, around 80% seen once. Sequences were obtained from PBMCs. These receptors were obtained from a man aged 35 to 55 in good health and CMV-seronegative. Each CDR3 is given with its conserved first and last residue. D genes are given only for firm matches. A row's size may be missing; if present it is once, few, many or a size class.

V	J	D	size	CDR3	DNA
TRBV4-3	TRBJ2-2	.	.	CASSQESGVGTGELFF	TGCGCCAGCAGCCAAGAATCGGGAGTTGGGACCGGGGAGCTGTTTTTT
TRBV4-3	TRBJ2-3	.	.	CASSHYHGSSNTDTQYF	TGCGCCAGCAGCCATTATCACGGGAGTTCCAACACAGATACGCAGTATTTT
TRBV30	TRBJ2-2	TRBD2	.	CAWTQLAGGLDGELFF	TGTGCCTGGACCCAACTAGCGGGAGGGCTTGACGGGGAGCTGTTTTTT
TRBV15	TRBJ2-5	.	.	CATSELRQETQYF	TGTGCCACCAGTGAACTCAGGCAAGAGACCCAGTACTTC
TRBV6-5	TRBJ1-2	TRBD1	once	CASSYSGTGPNYGYTF	TGTGCCAGCAGTTACTCCGGGACAGGGCCTAACTATGGCTACACCTTC
TRBV2	TRBJ2-3	TRBD2	.	CASSEAIAGGPENTDTQYF	TGTGCCAGCAGTGAAGCCATAGCGGGGGGCCCCGAGAACACAGATACGCAGTATTTT
TRBV4-3	TRBJ2-1	.	.	CASSQDLLVNEQFF	TGCGCCAGCAGCCAAGACCTACTAGTTAATGAGCAGTTCTTC
TRBV5-4	TRBJ2-4	TRBD1	.	CASSSDRNIQYF	TGTGCCAGCAGCTCGGACAGGAACATTCAGTACTTC
TRBV5-5	TRBJ1-2	.	.	CASSLLMKTGRNYGYTF	TGTGCCAGCAGCCTATTAATGAAGACAGGTAGAAACTATGGCTACACCTTC
TRBV27	TRBJ2-1	.	few	CASSLHQSSSYNEQFF	TGTGCCAGCAGTTTACACCAGTCCAGCTCCTACAATGAGCAGTTCTTC
TRBV9	TRBJ2-3	TRBD2	.	CASSVGPAGSADTQYF	TGTGCCAGCAGCGTAGGCCCAGCGGGGTCGGCAGATACGCAGTATTTT
TRBV19	TRBJ1-5	TRBD1	.	CASSGQGLDNQPQHF	TGTGCCAGTTCGGGACAGGGATTAGATAATCAGCCCCAGCATTTT
TRBV7-2	TRBJ1-1	.	.	CASSPQGSVAFF	TGTGCCAGCAGCCCTCAGGGGAGTGTCGCTTTCTTT
TRBV29-1	TRBJ1-5	.	.	CSVNGGGNQPQHF	TGCAGCGTTAATGGCGGGGGCAATCAGCCCCAGCATTTT
TRBV11-3	TRBJ2-7	.	.	CASSQSGEQYF	TGTGCCAGCAGTCAGAGCGGTGAGCAGTACTTC
TRBV27	TRBJ2-5	.	.	CASSTVTRGRETQYF	TGTGCCAGCAGTACCGTGACTAGAGGAAGGGAGACCCAGTACTTC
TRBV6-5	TRBJ1-6	TRBD1	few	CASSLRQGSSPLHF	TGTGCCAGCAGTTTACGACAGGGAAGCTCACCCCTCCACTTT
TRBV12-2	TRBJ2-7	.	once	CASRFQRGVGSYEQYF	TGTGCAAGTCGCTTCCAACGGGGAGTAGGGTCCTACGAGCAGTACTTC
TRBV30	TRBJ1-2	.	once	CAWTGTRIGGYTF	TGTGCCTGGACAGGGACTCGAATAGGGGGCTACACCTTC
TRBV9	TRBJ1-6	.	.	CASSADFYNSPLHF	TGTGCCAGCAGCGCGGACTTCTATAATTCACCCCTCCACTTT
TRBV4-3	TRBJ2-3	TRBD2	.	CASSHTSGVADTQYF	TGCGCCAGCAGCCATACTAGCGGGGTGGCAGATACGCAGTATTTT
TRBV9	TRBJ2-2	.	.	CASSASNTGELFF	TGTGCCAGCAGCGCATCCAACACCGGGGAGCTGTTTTTT
TRBV2	TRBJ2-7	.	few	CASRLLDSLYEQYF	TGTGCCAGCCGACTATTGGACAGCCTTTACGAGCAGTACTTC
TRBV19	TRBJ2-1	TRBD1	.	CASSHPPGQGNEQFF	TGTGCCAGTAGCCACCCACCGGGACAGGGGAATGAGCAGTTCTTC
TRBV11-2	TRBJ2-1	.	once	CASSLMADNEQFF	TGTGCCAGCAGCTTAATGGCCGACAATGAGCAGTTCTTC
TRBV9	TRBJ2-7	.	few	CASKEIALNF	TGTGCCAGCAAGGAGATAGCGTTAAACTTC
TRBV7-2	TRBJ1-1	TRBD1	few	CASSSNRGQTEAFF	TGTGCCAGCAGCTCAAACAGGGGGCAGACTGAAGCTTTCTTT
TRBV5-6	TRBJ2-5	.	.	CASSLGWQREETQYF	TGTGCCAGCAGCTTGGGTTGGCAGAGGGAGGAGACCCAGTACTTC
TRBV7-6	TRBJ2-1	TRBD2	.	CASSLAGGGARSEQFF	TGTGCCAGCAGCTTAGCGGGCGGGGGGGCCCGAAGTGAGCAGTTCTTC
TRBV7-9	TRBJ2-5	.	.	CASSLVSSVQETQYF	TGTGCCAGCAGCTTAGTTAGTAGTGTCCAAGAGACCCAGTACTTC
TRBV7-9	TRBJ1-1	.	.	CASSLGGQNRNTEAFF	TGTGCCAGCAGCTTAGGGGGACAAAATAGGAACACTGAAGCTTTCTTT
TRBV18	TRBJ2-3	TRBD1	.	CASSPPGQGPTDTQYF	TGTGCCAGCTCACCACCGGGACAGGGCCCCACAGATACGCAGTATTTT
TRBV7-2	TRBJ1-3	.	.	CASSPGHHRRDTIYF	TGTGCCAGCAGCCCTGGACACCACAGAAGGGACACCATATATTTT
TRBV10-3	TRBJ2-5	TRBD1	.	CAISDKGQGEYF	TGTGCCATCAGTGACAAGGGACAGGGAGAGTACTTC
TRBV9	TRBJ1-3	.	.	CASSAMRQGNTIYF	TGTGCCAGCAGCGCCATGCGACAGGGAAACACCATATATTTT